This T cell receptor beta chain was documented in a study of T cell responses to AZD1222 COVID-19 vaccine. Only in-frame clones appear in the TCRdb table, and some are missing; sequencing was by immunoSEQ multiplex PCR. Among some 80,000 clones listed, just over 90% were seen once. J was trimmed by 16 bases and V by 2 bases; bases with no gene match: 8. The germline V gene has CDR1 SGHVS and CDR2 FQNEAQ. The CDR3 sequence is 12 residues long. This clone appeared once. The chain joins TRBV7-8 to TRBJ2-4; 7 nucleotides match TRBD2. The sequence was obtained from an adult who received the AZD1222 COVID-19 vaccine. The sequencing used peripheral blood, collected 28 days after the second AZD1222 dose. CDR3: CASSLSNGRPYF. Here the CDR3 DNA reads TGTGCCAGCAGCTTATCTAACGGGAGGCCTTACTTC.